The clone carrying this TCR beta chain is a singleton in its sample. This entry is derived from a study of OX40 agonist ivuxolimab in advanced cancers. Overall study context: Ivuxolimab, an antibody acting as an agonist of OX40 (CD134), was used to treat patients.

Repertoires were generated with immunoSEQ multiplex PCR, while TCRdb's copy carries only in-frame clones and drops some. The sample contains around 20,000 clones, approximately 80% of which appear only once. Germline V lookup: CDR1 LGHNT, CDR2 FRNRAP. This CDR3 comprises 12 residues. Between the trimmed V and J ends, which lost 5 bases and 5 bases, there was a span of 9 bases. The sequences come from CD4+ or CD8+ T cells sorted from blood, collected in a trial of the OX40 agonist ivuxolimab. This receptor was taken from an adult with an advanced solid tumor such as melanoma, head and neck, liver or kidney cancer. V is TRBV12-5 and J is TRBJ1-1; D not resolved. In DNA form, the CDR3 reads TGTGCTAGTGGTGGGGTGGGGACTGAAGCTTTCTTT. Its protein product is CASGGVGTEAFF.